Below are 31 T cell receptor beta chains sequenced from a single sample in a study of radiotherapy plus CTLA-4 blockade in lung cancer. Measured with immunoSEQ multiplex PCR; TCRdb has only the in-frame clones, and not every one. Found here are about 67,000 clones, roughly four fifths of them singletons; the top ten hold approximately 15%. Sequenced here: peripheral blood, sampled from a patient treated with radiotherapy plus ipilimumab. These receptors were collected from a human donor with non-small cell lung cancer whose response to radiotherapy plus ipilimumab could not be evaluated. Some clones in this sample may be carry-over from other donors' samples.

This chain joins TRBV29-1 and TRBJ2-7; D ambiguous. The CDR3 is 11 residues long. Germline loops: CDR1 SQVTM, CDR2 ANQGSEA. V lost 6 bases and J lost 3, with 9 bases in between. CDR3 nucleotide sequence: TGCAGCGTCTATCTAAACTACGAGCAGTACTTC. This sequence encodes CSVYLNYEQYF.

The V call is TRBV4-1, the J call TRBJ1-1; 10 nucleotides agree with TRBD1. The CDR3 consists of 17 residues. Trimming removed 0 bases from V and 8 bases from J; junction bases left unmatched: 12. CDR1 MGHRA and CDR2 YSYEKL come from the germline V gene. The DNA for the CDR3 is TGCGCCAGCAGCCAAGAGGTCGCGACAGGGGGCCGGCGGGAAGCTTTCTTT. Translated: CASSQEVATGGRREAFF.

The chain couples TRBV5-1 to TRBJ1-1, with 11 bases matching TRBD1. The CDR3 is made up of 16 amino acids. Germline CDR1 is SGHRS and CDR2 is YFSETQ. V shed 4 bases and J 3 bases; nucleotides not matched to a gene: 8. CDR3 DNA sequence: TGCGCCAGCAGCCCCGGGACAGGGGGTCAGTACACTGAAGCTTTCTTT. It yields the protein CASSPGTGGQYTEAFF.

The chain combines TRBV28 with TRBJ1-2, with 7 nucleotides matching TRBD1. Germline V CDR1 and CDR2: MDHEN, SYDVKM. The trim removed 6 bases at V and 4 bases at J, leaving 8 bases unmatched. The CDR3 extends over 14 amino acids. The CDR3 loop is CASRPPGQIYGYTF. The CDR3 DNA is TGTGCCAGCAGACCCCCGGGACAGATCTATGGCTACACCTTC.

The chain recombines TRBV6-5 with TRBJ2-2; D is undetermined. V was cut by 11 bases and J by 6 bases, with 16 bases left in between. The CDR3 spans 13 residues. Germline CDR1 MNHEY, CDR2 SVGAGI. CDR3 protein: CACRALGPGELFF. CDR3 coding DNA: TGTGCCTGCCGTGCGTTGGGCCCCGGGGAGCTGTTTTTT.

The V gene is TRBV6-6, the J gene TRBJ2-7, with 8 positions matching TRBD1. V trimming: 1 base; J trimming: 5 bases; junction bases outside the gene matches: 4. Germline V gene lookup returns CDR1 MNHNY and CDR2 SVGAGI (reference sequence). The length of the CDR3 is 14 residues. CDR3 amino acids: CASSYWGTGDEQYF. In nucleotides, the CDR3 is TGTGCCAGCAGTTACTGGGGGACAGGTGACGAGCAGTACTTC.

V is TRBV28 and J is TRBJ1-5, with D tentatively TRBD1 (5 bases). CDR3 length equals 15 residues. The V gene lost 4 bases and the J gene lost 6 bases, with 16 bases spanning the gap. Germline CDR1 and CDR2: MDHEN and SYDVKM. CDR3 in DNA: TGTGCCAGCAGTTCCGGGACTCTAGAGGTTCAGCCCCAGCATTTT. It encodes CASSSGTLEVQPQHF.

The chain carries TRBV10-3 and TRBJ2-5, with 12 bases matching TRBD2. V trimming: 6 bases; J trimming: 4 bases; junction bases outside the gene matches: 6. This CDR3 has 15 amino acids. CDR1 is ENHRY and CDR2 is SYGVKD in the germline V gene. Here the CDR3 reads CAISSSGGGVETQYF. The DNA of the CDR3 is TGTGCCATCAGCTCTAGCGGGGGGGGAGTAGAGACCCAGTACTTC.

CDR3 in amino acids: CSVEDPGSQGEKLFF. The CDR3 bases are TGCAGCGTTGAAGATCCAGGCAGCCAGGGTGAAAAACTGTTTTTT. The rearrangement joins TRBV29-1 to TRBJ1-4; possibly TRBD1 for D (5 bases). Looked up from germline, CDR1 is SQVTM and CDR2 is ANQGSEA. CDR3 length equals 15 residues. V shed 0 bases and J shed 7 bases, with 15 bases lying between them.

J is TRBJ1-1 and V is TRBV4-1; D gene ambiguous. The CDR3 extends over 12 amino acids. Germline V CDR1 and CDR2: MGHRA, YSYEKL. Between the trimmed V and J ends, which lost 1 base and 10 bases, there was a span of 10 bases. CDR3 in amino acids: CASSQVGVRAFF. The DNA for the CDR3 is TGCGCCAGCAGCCAAGTCGGTGTACGAGCTTTCTTT.

The chain joins TRBV20-1 to TRBJ2-1, with D perhaps matching TRBD2 (6 bases). The germline V gene encodes CDR1 DFQATT and CDR2 SNEGSKA (reference sequence). The CDR3 extends over 11 amino acids. The V and J ends lost 2 bases and 10 bases respectively, with 9 bases between them. The CDR3, as DNA: TGCAGTGCTAGACCGGACTACGAGCAGTTCTTC. Translation gives CSARPDYEQFF.

V and J are TRBV5-5 and TRBJ1-4; 12 bases line up with TRBD1. V shed 4 bases, J shed 2 bases, and the junction held 12 bases outside the gene matches. The CDR3 has 19 residues. Germline assignment: CDR1 SGHKS and CDR2 YYEKEE (reference sequence). CDR3 loop: CASSGGQGAASMTNEKLFF. CDR3 bases: TGTGCCAGCAGCGGGGGACAGGGGGCCGCCTCTATGACTAATGAAAAACTGTTTTTT.

This clone was counted between two and nine times. The rearrangement joins TRBV19 to TRBJ2-7, with TRBD2 matching 11 bases. Per germline, CDR1 LNHDA and CDR2 SQIVND (reference sequence). The CDR3 extends over 15 amino acids. The V and J ends lost 5 bases and 2 bases, in that order; junction bases with no gene match: 5. The CDR3 nucleotides are TGTGCCAGTAGTCCCCAGACTAGCGGGGCCTACGAGCAGTACTTC. The encoded protein is CASSPQTSGAYEQYF.

V and J are TRBV6-5 and TRBJ1-4, with D perhaps matching TRBD1 (6 bases). Germline lookup yields CDR1 MNHEY and CDR2 SVGAGI. This CDR3 has 15 residues. V was pared by 5 bases and J by 5 bases, with 15 bases between. The CDR3 loop reads CASSGAGAGNEKLFF. CDR3 DNA: TGTGCCAGCAGTGGCGCGGGGGCCGGGAATGAAAAACTGTTTTTT.

There are a few counts of this clone. The genes are TRBV6-5 and TRBJ1-2; D not resolved. CDR1 is MNHEY and CDR2 is SVGAGI in the germline V gene. V was cut by 10 bases and J by 7 bases, with 10 bases left in between. The CDR3 is 10 amino acids. The DNA for the CDR3 is TGTGCCACTCGATCGGGTGGCTACACCTTC. Translation: CATRSGGYTF.

This clone was detected a few times. The chain joins TRBV27 to TRBJ2-7; possibly TRBD1 for D (6 bases). CDR3 size: 13 residues. Per the germline V gene, CDR1 is MNHEY and CDR2 is SMNVEV (reference sequence). V was shortened by 8 bases and J by 4 bases, with 15 bases between the two germline ends. The CDR3 DNA follows: TGTGCCAGCGGACGGACAGCCCGTTACGAGCAGTACTTC. Encoded protein: CASGRTARYEQYF.

This chain joins TRBV7-3 and TRBJ2-5; 8 bases are a match to TRBD1. Germline CDR1 SGHTA, CDR2 FQGTGA. This CDR3 is built from 15 residues. The V and J ends lost 3 bases and 5 bases, in that order; junction bases with no gene match: 8. The CDR3 spells CASSLGTGVLETQYF. The DNA of the CDR3 is TGTGCCAGCAGCTTGGGGACAGGAGTTTTGGAGACCCAGTACTTC.

The rearrangement joins TRBV9 to TRBJ2-7; the match to TRBD2 covers 8 bases. The CDR3 contains 16 residues. CDR1 is SGDLS and CDR2 is YYNGEE in the germline V gene. The V segment lost 2 bases and the J segment 0 bases; nucleotides outside the gene matches: 7. CDR3 in DNA: TGTGCCAGCAGCGTCGGGGGGGGACGGTTCTCCTACGAGCAGTACTTC. It is translated as CASSVGGGRFSYEQYF.

The V gene is TRBV4-2, the J gene TRBJ2-5, with D unresolved. The J call is doubtful: the DNA matches TRBJ2-7 better. Germline CDR1 LGHNA, CDR2 YNFKEQ. CDR3 size: 15 residues. The CDR3 nucleotides read TGTGCCAGCAGCCAAGACGCCTTGTCCGCAGGCGAGCAGTACTTC. Its protein product is CASSQDALSAGEQYF.

This clone is a singleton in its sample. The chain couples TRBV5-1 to TRBJ2-5; a weak D match, TRBD2 (5 bases). Looked up from germline, CDR1 is SGHRS and CDR2 is YFSETQ. Between the trimmed V and J ends, which lost 7 bases and 5 bases, there was a span of 15 bases. This CDR3 has 13 amino acids. CDR3 DNA sequence: TGCGCCAGCTCTATCGGGGAGCGGGAGACCCAGTACTTC. Its translation is CASSIGERETQYF.

The V gene is TRBV5-6, the J gene TRBJ1-5; maybe TRBD1 (5 bases). This CDR3 is 14 amino acids long. From germline, CDR1 is SGHDT and CDR2 YYEEEE. V was clipped by 1 base and J by 1 base, with 6 bases between them. CDR3 residues: CASSLKGSNQPQHF. The CDR3 DNA reads TGTGCCAGCAGCTTGAAGGGGAGCAATCAGCCCCAGCATTTT.

The chain recombines TRBV6-1 with TRBJ2-7; 8 nucleotides line up with TRBD2. Trimming removed 5 bases from V and 4 bases from J; junction bases left unmatched: 7. CDR3 length: 14 residues. Germline assignment: CDR1 MNHNS and CDR2 SASEGT. For the CDR3, the DNA is TGTGCCAGCAGTTTTCGCGGGGGGCTGTACGAGCAGTACTTC. Translated: CASSFRGGLYEQYF.

This clone was detected only a few times. This chain connects TRBV18 to TRBJ1-1, with D possibly matching TRBD1 (6 bases). Germline CDR1 reads KGHSH; CDR2 reads LQKENI. The CDR3 has 12 residues. Trimming cost V 3 bases and J 7 bases, with 9 bases left between them. The CDR3 protein is CASSPPRGEAFF. The CDR3 coding sequence is TGTGCCAGCTCACCCCCCAGGGGTGAAGCTTTCTTT.

The V and J genes are TRBV6-5 and TRBJ2-1; 8 positions agree with TRBD2. The CDR3 spans 15 residues. V shed 6 bases, J shed 4 bases, and the junction held 8 bases outside the gene matches. CDR1 is MNHEY and CDR2 is SVGAGI in the germline V gene. DNA for the CDR3: TGTGCCAGCAGGCTGGGACTAGGCCATTACAATGAGCAGTTCTTC. Translated, it gives CASRLGLGHYNEQFF.

J is TRBJ2-3 and V is TRBV7-9, with 11 positions matching TRBD2. Trimming removed 2 bases from V and 4 bases from J; junction bases left unmatched: 2. The CDR3 is made up of 15 amino acids. Germline V gene sequence: CDR1 SEHNR, CDR2 FQNEAQ (reference sequence). The CDR3 reads CASSLLAGGADTQYF. The CDR3 nucleotides are TGTGCCAGCAGCTTACTAGCGGGGGGCGCAGATACGCAGTATTTT.

The chain joins TRBV4-1 to TRBJ1-4, with 10 nucleotides matching TRBD1. V gave up 5 bases and J gave up 4 bases; unmatched junction bases: 7. The CDR3 length is 16 residues. Germline V CDR1 and CDR2: MGHRA, YSYEKL. CDR3 in amino acids: CASSRGTGANNEKLFF. CDR3 DNA sequence: TGCGCCAGCAGCAGGGGGACAGGGGCAAATAATGAAAAACTGTTTTTT.

This clone was recorded once. The V and J genes are TRBV20-1 and TRBJ1-1; TRBD1 matches 8 bases. V trimming: 3 bases; J trimming: 12 bases; junction bases outside the gene matches: 6. The germline CDR1 and CDR2 sequences are DFQATT and SNEGSKA (reference sequence). This CDR3 has 11 amino acids. The CDR3 nucleotides read TGCAGTGCTAGGGGGCAGGGGGCGACTTTCTTT. This translates into CSARGQGATFF.

The chain links TRBV5-1 to TRBJ2-5; D possibly corresponds to TRBD1 (6 bases). There are 15 residues in the CDR3. With 1 base removed from V and 2 bases from J, the gap between germline ends came to 12 bases. Germline V gene sequence: CDR1 SGHRS, CDR2 YFSETQ. The CDR3 nucleotides are TGCGCCAGCAGCTTGAATGGCGACAGGCAAGAGACCCAGTACTTC. As protein: CASSLNGDRQETQYF. The entire variable domain, with the rest obtained from reference TRBV5-1 and TRBJ2-5, is as follows: KAGVTQTPRYLIKTRGQQVTLSCSPISGHRSVSWYQQTPGQGLQFLFEYFSETQRNKGNFPGRFSGRQFSNSRSEMNVSTLELGDSALYLCASSLNGDRQETQYFGPGTRLLVL.

This chain uses TRBV19 with TRBJ2-2; 7 bases are shared with TRBD2. CDR3 length: 16 amino acids. CDR1 and CDR2 from the germline V gene are LNHDA and SQIVND (reference sequence). V lost 0 bases, J lost 4 bases, and 5 bases stayed unmatched. CDR3: CASSIEGRGVTGELFF. Written as DNA, the CDR3 is TGTGCCAGTAGTATAGAGGGGAGGGGAGTCACCGGGGAGCTGTTTTTT.

The chain joins TRBV6-5 to TRBJ2-3, with D hard to call. Germline V lookup: CDR1 MNHEY, CDR2 SVGAGI. Trimming pared 0 bases from V and 4 bases from J, leaving 11 bases between. The CDR3 sequence is 15 residues long. CDR3 sequence reads: CASSYSTEFPDTQYF. In DNA form, the CDR3 reads TGTGCCAGCAGTTACTCTACAGAATTCCCAGATACGCAGTATTTT.

As for this clone: The likely explanation is a read error, given a far larger clone one base away. The same CDR3 also results from other DNA sequences found in this sample. The chain couples TRBV6-5 to TRBJ1-3; 8 bases align to TRBD1. Germline trimming cut 10 bases from V and 7 bases from J; bases unmatched to any gene: 12. The CDR3 loop spans 14 amino acids. The germline V gene encodes CDR1 MNHEY and CDR2 SVGAGI. CDR3 region: CATDRTGNGNTIYF. CDR3 DNA sequence: TGTGCCACCGATAGGACAGGGAACGGCAACACCATATATTTT.